The T cell receptor beta chain described here comes from a study of blood T cells in healthy people across ages. Study-wide findings and caveats: Long-lived and aged donors differed, with more naive CD4+ cells and higher diversity in the long-lived.

Using a J-beta primer mix together with a sample-barcoded 5' primer, a second PCR was run for roughly 6 to 12 cycles. Via MiXCR, TCRdb re-called the 5' RACE reads, giving one row per CDR3 protein. This table has about a million distinct CDR3 sequences, around two fifths appearing once. This clonotype was seen many times. The antigen is unknown. Trimming took off 1 base at V and 2 bases at J, with 8 bases between the two ends. CDR3 length equals 14 residues. The germline V gene has CDR1 MGHRA and CDR2 YSYEKL. V gene TRBV4-1 combines with J gene TRBJ1-2; D unclear. The sample comprised blood. This clonotype was sampled from a man aged 18 to 30 in good health. The CDR3 sequence: CASSQGSLNYGYTF. For the CDR3, the DNA is TGCGCCAGCAGCCAAGGATCACTAAACTATGGCTACACCTTC.